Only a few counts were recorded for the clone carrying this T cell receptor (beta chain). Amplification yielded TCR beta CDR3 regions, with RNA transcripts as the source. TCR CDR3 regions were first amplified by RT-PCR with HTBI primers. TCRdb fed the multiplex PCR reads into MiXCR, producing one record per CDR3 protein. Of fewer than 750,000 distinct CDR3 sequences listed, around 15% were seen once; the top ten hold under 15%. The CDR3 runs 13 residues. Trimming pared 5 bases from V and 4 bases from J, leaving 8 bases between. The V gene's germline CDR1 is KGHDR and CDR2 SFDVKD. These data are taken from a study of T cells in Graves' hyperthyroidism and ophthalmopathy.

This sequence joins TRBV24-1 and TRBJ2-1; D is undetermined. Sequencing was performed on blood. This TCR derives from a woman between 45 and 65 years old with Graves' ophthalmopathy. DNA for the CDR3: TGTGCCACCAGTGCCAATTCTTACAATGAGCAGTTCTTC. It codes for CATSANSYNEQFF.